The 28 T cell receptor beta chains below all came from one sample that was sequenced in a study of T cells in Graves' hyperthyroidism and ophthalmopathy. RNA transcripts gave rise to amplified TCR beta CDR3 regions. The study used the HTBI primer set for a first-round RT-PCR of the TCR CDR3. From the multiplex PCR reads, TCRdb called clonotypes with MiXCR, one entry per CDR3 protein. The repertoire holds some 510,000 distinct CDR3 sequences, with more than 45% as singletons. The material sequenced was peripheral blood or thyroid tissue (not recorded which). Receptors originate from a young woman with Graves' hyperthyroidism.

The table lists this clonotype with many counts. The gene calls are TRBV2 and TRBJ2-5, with TRBD1 identical over 10 bases. Germline V gene data show CDR1 as SNHLY and CDR2 as FYNNEI. The CDR3 spans 14 residues. V lost 8 bases, J lost 5 bases, and 8 bases stayed unmatched. CDR3: CASHGTGDRETQYF. The CDR3 DNA sequence: TGTGCCAGCCACGGGACAGGGGATAGGGAGACCCAGTACTTC.

The chain links TRBV25-1 to TRBJ1-1; no clear D. Germline V gene sequence: CDR1 MGHDK, CDR2 SYGVNS. The V end lost 8 bases, the J end lost 0 bases, and 10 bases lay between the germline ends. The CDR3 runs 13 residues. The CDR3 nucleotides are TGTGCCAGCTTGCCCAAGATGAACACTGAAGCTTTCTTT. It translates to CASLPKMNTEAFF.

Concerning this clonotype: It may be a read error: a sequence one base away is much more abundant. The CDR3 ends on some other residue instead of the conserved phenylalanine or tryptophan, so this is likely a read error. CDR3 bases: TGTGCCAGCAGCCCACCTAGCGGGAGCTACGAGCAGTACTCC. This gives the protein CASSPPSGSYEQYS. J is TRBJ2-7 and V is TRBV7-2; 10 bases map to TRBD2. In germline, CDR1 is SGHTA, CDR2 FQGNSA. The CDR3 runs 14 residues. Trimming took 5 bases from V and 3 from J; bases not matched to a gene: 4.

This CDR3 reads CSATGRAPHEQYF. The CDR3 DNA is TGCAGTGCCACTGGGCGGGCCCCCCACGAGCAGTACTTC. The rearrangement links TRBV20-1 to TRBJ2-7; D may be TRBD2 (5 bases). Germline loops: CDR1 DFQATT, CDR2 SNEGSKA (reference sequence). The CDR3 extends over 13 amino acids. The V and J ends lost 6 bases and 5 bases respectively, with 17 bases between them.

The J gene is TRBJ1-2, the V gene TRBV7-9; D remains unclear. This CDR3 is 15 amino acids long. Germline CDR1 SEHNR, CDR2 FQNEAQ (reference sequence). Trimming took off 3 bases at V and 0 bases at J, with 11 bases between the two ends. The chain's CDR3 is CASSLDVNANYGYTF. DNA for the CDR3: TGTGCCAGCAGCTTGGATGTGAATGCTAACTATGGCTACACCTTC.

In its sample, this clonotype was seen once. This rearrangement joins TRBV19 to TRBJ2-7, with 7 bases that match TRBD2. The CDR3 sequence is 14 residues long. Germline V lookup: CDR1 LNHDA, CDR2 SQIVND (reference sequence). V trimming: 7 bases; J trimming: 8 bases; junction bases outside the gene matches: 14. CDR3 sequence reads: CASTSSPGTTKQYF. The CDR3 region has the DNA TGTGCCAGTACCTCCTCTCCCGGGACTACCAAGCAGTACTTC. The complete variable domain, with remaining parts taken from reference TRBV19 and TRBJ2-7, reads DGGITQSPKYLFRKEGQNVTLSCEQNLNHDAMYWYRQDPGQGLRLIYYSQIVNDFQKGDIAEGYSVSREKKESFPLTVTSAQKNPTAFYLCASTSSPGTTKQYFGPGTRLTVT.

The J gene is TRBJ1-6, the V gene TRBV16; TRBD1 is a possible D gene (5 bases). This CDR3 has 14 residues. Germline CDR1 KGHSY, CDR2 FQNENV. V was cut by 3 bases and J by 6 bases, with 9 bases left in between. The CDR3 is CASSQTRGNSPLHF. In DNA form, the CDR3 reads TGTGCCAGCAGCCAGACGAGGGGTAATTCACCCCTCCACTTT.

The gene calls are TRBV24-1 and TRBJ2-7; 7 nucleotides line up with TRBD2. V was pared by 3 bases and J by 3 bases, with 7 bases of the junction left unmatched. The CDR3 covers 15 residues. Germline CDR1 and CDR2: KGHDR and SFDVKD. The CDR3 spells CATSDGTGRGYEQYF. The CDR3 DNA reads as TGTGCCACCAGTGATGGGACTGGGAGGGGCTACGAGCAGTACTTC.

In this sample, this clonotype turned up a few times. The rearrangement links TRBV2 to TRBJ2-7; D is uncertain. Germline V CDR1 and CDR2: SNHLY, FYNNEI. The CDR3 has 8 amino acids. CDR3 DNA sequence: TGTATCAGGATGCAGCAGTACTTC. Translating it yields CIRMQQYF. Looking up the rest from reference TRBV2 and TRBJ2-7 gives the full variable domain: EPEVTQTPSHQVTQMGQEVILRCVPISNHLYFYWYRQILGQKVEFLVSFYNNEISEKSEIFDDQFSVERPDGSNFTLKIRSTKLEDSAMYFCIRMQQYFGPGTRLTVT.

As to this clonotype: This could be a read error, since a much larger clone is one nucleotide away. This chain uses TRBV7-2 with TRBJ2-5; 11 nucleotides align to TRBD1. After removal of 8 bases from V and 5 bases from J, the junction contained 4 bases not matched to a gene. CDR3 size: 13 residues. Germline CDR1 and CDR2: SGHTA and FQGNSA. The CDR3 region has the DNA TGTGCCAGCCTCCGGGACAGGGGGGAGACCCAGTACTTC. Protein product: CASLRDRGETQYF.

There are many counts of this clonotype. The chain has TRBV2 and TRBJ2-3; D is uncertain. Germline values: CDR1 SNHLY, CDR2 FYNNEI. The germline V and J ends were trimmed by 4 bases and 6 bases, with 5 bases remaining between them. The CDR3 consists of 11 residues. The CDR3 sequence is CASSVVDTQYF. The CDR3 DNA reads TGTGCCAGCAGTGTGGTGGATACGCAGTATTTT.

The rearrangement uses TRBV10-3 and TRBJ2-1; D gene uncertain. The V and J ends lost 6 bases and 8 bases respectively, with 8 bases between them. The germline V gene encodes CDR1 ENHRY and CDR2 SYGVKD. The CDR3 is 11 residues long. CDR3 sequence (DNA): TGTGCCATCAGCGGCGCAGATGAGCAGTTCTTC. Amino acid sequence: CAISGADEQFF.

This rearrangement joins TRBV9 to TRBJ2-5; either TRBD1 or TRBD2 may fit D (5 bases each). The ends were cut back, 5 bases at V and 7 bases at J, with 18 bases in the middle. The CDR3 loop spans 14 amino acids. Germline lookup yields CDR1 SGDLS and CDR2 YYNGEE. The CDR3 DNA reads TGTGCCAGCAGATCGATAGGGACGATTGGGACCCAGTACTTC. It codes for CASRSIGTIGTQYF.

This clonotype appeared many times. The rearrangement uses TRBV24-1 and TRBJ1-5; D call uncertain. V shed 2 bases and J shed 6 bases, with 13 bases lying between them. The CDR3 is made up of 15 amino acids. Germline V gene lookup returns CDR1 KGHDR and CDR2 SFDVKD. The DNA for the CDR3 is TGTGCCACCAGTGATTCCTCGTCCCCGCGTCAGCCCCAGCATTTT. Protein product: CATSDSSSPRQPQHF.

The CDR3 loop reads CASSFKREGLEQYF. The CDR3 coding sequence is TGTGCCAGCAGCTTCAAGCGGGAGGGCCTCGAGCAGTACTTC. V usage is TRBV7-9 and J usage is TRBJ2-7; 10 nucleotides align to TRBD2. The CDR3 runs to 14 residues. Germline CDR1 and CDR2: SEHNR and FQNEAQ (reference sequence). V gave up 3 bases and J gave up 6 bases; unmatched junction bases: 5.

This clonotype was counted ten times or more. The V call is TRBV25-1, the J call TRBJ1-5, with 8 positions matching TRBD1. V lost 5 bases to trimming and J lost 6 bases; unmatched junction nucleotides: 6. Germline V lookup: CDR1 MGHDK, CDR2 SYGVNS. There are 14 residues in the CDR3. CDR3 coding DNA: TGTGCCAGCAGTAAAACAGGGGGTGGTCAGCCCCAGCATTTT. Protein: CASSKTGGGQPQHF. Together with reference TRBV25-1 and TRBJ1-5, the CDR3 gives the full variable domain: EADIYQTPRYLVIGTGKKITLECSQTMGHDKMYWYQQDPGMELHLIHYSYGVNSTEKGDLSSESTVSRIRTEHFPLTLESARPSHTSQYLCASSKTGGGQPQHFGDGTRLSIL.

The rearrangement joins TRBV2 to TRBJ2-6; D unresolved. Trimming left V 2 bases short and J 15 bases short, with 2 bases between. Germline values: CDR1 SNHLY, CDR2 FYNNEI. CDR3 length equals 9 residues. CDR3 region: CASSEPLTF. The CDR3 DNA reads as TGTGCCAGCAGTGAACCCCTGACTTTC.

This clonotype was detected only a few times. CDR3 sequence reads: CSVSTGGWDSPLHF. The CDR3 nucleotides read TGCAGTGTTAGTACAGGGGGTTGGGACTCACCCCTCCACTTT. This chain connects TRBV20-1 to TRBJ1-6, with TRBD1 matching over 8 bases. Germline CDR1 DFQATT, CDR2 SNEGSKA (reference sequence). The trim removed 7 bases at V and 10 bases at J, leaving 12 bases unmatched. The CDR3 loop spans 14 amino acids.

Details on this clonotype: The junction and the germline gene differ at one end; a read error may be behind it. The genes are TRBV7-3 and TRBJ2-6; the D gene is possibly TRBD1 (5 bases). The length of the CDR3 is 15 residues. Germline CDR1 SGHTA, CDR2 FQGTGA. The CDR3 DNA reads as TGCGCCAGCAGCCAAGGGGTGGGGCAGCTTAACGTCCTGACTTTC. It yields the protein CASSQGVGQLNVLTF.

This rearrangement joins TRBV6-1 to TRBJ2-7; the D gene is possibly TRBD1 (6 bases). CDR1 and CDR2 from the germline V gene are MNHNS and SASEGT. The CDR3 extends over 13 amino acids. Between the trimmed V and J ends, which lost 6 bases and 5 bases, there was a span of 14 bases. The CDR3 loop reads CASRWYRVHEQYF. CDR3 coding DNA: TGTGCCAGCAGATGGTACAGGGTCCACGAGCAGTACTTC.

The chain employs TRBV19 and TRBJ2-5; a weak D match, TRBD2 (6 bases). Germline V gene lookup returns CDR1 LNHDA and CDR2 SQIVND (reference sequence). CDR3 size: 14 residues. Deletions cut 5 bases from V and 8 bases from J, with 18 bases between. The CDR3 loop is CASSPRGFKVTQYF. The CDR3 coding sequence is TGTGCCAGTAGTCCGCGGGGATTCAAGGTTACCCAGTACTTC.

This clonotype turned up a few times. This CDR3 is CASSKDRGTEKLFF. In DNA form, the CDR3 reads TGTGCCAGTAGTAAGGACAGGGGGACGGAAAAACTGTTTTTT. The chain has TRBV19 and TRBJ1-4; TRBD1 matches at 10 bases. Germline values: CDR1 LNHDA, CDR2 SQIVND (reference sequence). Germline trimming cut 4 bases from V and 8 bases from J; bases unmatched to any gene: 4. The CDR3 is made up of 14 amino acids.

This chain connects TRBV7-9 to TRBJ2-5; D may be TRBD1 (6 bases). Germline-derived CDR1 and CDR2 are SEHNR and FQNEAQ (reference sequence). V was shortened by 1 base and J by 4 bases, with 19 bases between the two germline ends. The CDR3 is 17 residues long. For the CDR3, the DNA is TGTGCCAGCAGCTTAGGCCCAGCAGGGGCTGAGGGAGAGACCCAGTACTTC. Protein product: CASSLGPAGAEGETQYF.

The chain combines TRBV10-3 with TRBJ2-3; D possibly corresponds to TRBD2 (5 bases). With 3 bases removed from V and 10 bases from J, the gap between germline ends came to 20 bases. Germline CDR1 and CDR2: ENHRY and SYGVKD. This CDR3 spans 15 amino acids. CDR3 in amino acids: CAISDGGTPLSAQYF. The CDR3 DNA sequence: TGTGCCATCAGTGATGGAGGAACTCCGCTTTCCGCGCAGTATTTT.

The gene calls are TRBV24-1 and TRBJ1-1; D remains unclear. V shed 0 bases and J shed 5 bases, with 6 bases lying between them. CDR1 and CDR2 from the germline V gene are KGHDR and SFDVKD. The CDR3 totals 13 residues. The CDR3 sequence: CATSDLSWTEAFF. The DNA for the CDR3 is TGTGCCACCAGTGATTTGTCGTGGACTGAAGCTTTCTTT.

This clonotype was counted between two and nine times. V is TRBV7-6 and J is TRBJ1-1; tentatively, D is TRBD1 (6 bases). This CDR3 region has 15 residues. The germline gives CDR1 SGHVS, CDR2 FNYEAQ. V was pared by 5 bases and J by 3 bases, with 16 bases between. CDR3 loop: CASSRGGVKDTEAFF. CDR3 DNA: TGTGCCAGCAGCCGAGGGGGGGTTAAGGACACTGAAGCTTTCTTT.

This clonotype was detected many times. The chain combines TRBV15 with TRBJ1-1; the match to TRBD1 covers 12 bases. This CDR3 has 14 amino acids. Germline CDR1 LNHNV, CDR2 YYDKDF (reference sequence). V was pared by 2 bases and J by 10 bases, with 5 bases of the junction left unmatched. The CDR3 coding sequence is TGTGCCACCAGCAGATCGGGACAGGGGGCTTTAGCTTTCTTT. It yields the protein CATSRSGQGALAFF.

This clonotype was counted a few times. This sequence joins TRBV5-1 and TRBJ1-4, with D perhaps matching TRBD1 (5 bases). V lost 4 bases to trimming and J lost 3 bases, with 13 bases between them. Per germline, CDR1 SGHRS and CDR2 YFSETQ. The CDR3 sequence is 15 residues long. CDR3 DNA: TGCGCCAGCAGCCCGACGGGGCTGGCTAATGAAAAACTGTTTTTT. Its protein is CASSPTGLANEKLFF.